A single TCR beta chain is shown here with its context. The target antigen is unknown. The data were taken from a study of cytomegalovirus exposure and HLA in healthy donors. Background on the study: Counted in an early data release were 65 million to 100 million unique TCRs from HLA-typed donors. Study-wide results and limits: Sequencing likely produced, as an artifact, a cluster of highly shared sequence variants.

Unrecorded for this donor was the CMV serostatus. Both 60 Vbeta primers and 13 Jbeta primers went into the PCR. Libraries were prepared by immunoSEQ multiplex PCR; TCRdb keeps only in-frame clonotypes and omits some of them. This sample has some 150,000 clones; around 79% occur once, and the top ten carry around 3.2%. Germline CDR1 is LNHDA and CDR2 is SQIVND (reference sequence). The CDR3 sequence is 15 residues long. The germline V and J ends were trimmed by 5 bases and 4 bases, with 17 bases remaining between them. What was sequenced was PBMCs. The clonotype originates from a human donor in good health. V is TRBV19 and J is TRBJ1-1, with unresolved D. The CDR3 loop reads CASSPQEEVGTEAFF. The CDR3, as DNA: TGTGCCAGTAGTCCCCAGGAGGAGGTAGGCACTGAAGCTTTCTTT.